Sequencing of this T cell receptor beta chain was carried out in a study of yellow fever vaccine responses in identical twins. TCRdb used MiXCR to reprocess the RT-PCR reads, holding one entry per CDR3 protein. Of some 10,000 distinct CDR3 sequences listed, approximately 80% are singletons. CDR3 length: 14 residues. CDR1 is SGHKS, CDR2 YYEKEE, per germline (reference sequence). Trimming took 4 bases from V and 3 from J, leaving 14 bases between them. The sequencing here drew on T cells from blood (PBMCs), unsorted or a sorted subset (not recorded which), taken before or after yellow fever vaccination (not recorded which). This TCR derives from a young woman who received the yellow fever vaccine. This chain joins TRBV5-5 and TRBJ2-7; D may be TRBD2 (6 bases). The CDR3 here is CASSLPGLSYEQYV. The CDR3 DNA reads TGTGCCAGCAGCCTTCCGGGACTGAGCTACGAGCAGTACGTC.